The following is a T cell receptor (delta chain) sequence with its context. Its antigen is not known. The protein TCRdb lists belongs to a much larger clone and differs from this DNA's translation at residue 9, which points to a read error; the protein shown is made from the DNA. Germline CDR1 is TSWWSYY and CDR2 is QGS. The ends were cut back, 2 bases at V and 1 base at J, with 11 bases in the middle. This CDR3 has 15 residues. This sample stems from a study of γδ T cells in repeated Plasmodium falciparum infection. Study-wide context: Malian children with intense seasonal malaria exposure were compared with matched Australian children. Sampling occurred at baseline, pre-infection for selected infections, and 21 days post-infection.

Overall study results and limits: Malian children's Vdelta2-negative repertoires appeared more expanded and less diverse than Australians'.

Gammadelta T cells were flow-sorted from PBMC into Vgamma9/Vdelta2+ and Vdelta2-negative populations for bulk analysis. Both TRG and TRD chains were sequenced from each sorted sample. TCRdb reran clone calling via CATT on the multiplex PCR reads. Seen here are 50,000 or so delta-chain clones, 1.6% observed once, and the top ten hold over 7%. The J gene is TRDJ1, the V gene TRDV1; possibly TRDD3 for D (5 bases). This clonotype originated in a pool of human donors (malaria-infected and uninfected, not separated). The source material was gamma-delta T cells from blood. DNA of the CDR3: TGTGCTCTTGGGGAATTGGGGTTTTGCACCGATAAACTCATCTTT. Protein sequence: CALGELGFCTDKLIF.